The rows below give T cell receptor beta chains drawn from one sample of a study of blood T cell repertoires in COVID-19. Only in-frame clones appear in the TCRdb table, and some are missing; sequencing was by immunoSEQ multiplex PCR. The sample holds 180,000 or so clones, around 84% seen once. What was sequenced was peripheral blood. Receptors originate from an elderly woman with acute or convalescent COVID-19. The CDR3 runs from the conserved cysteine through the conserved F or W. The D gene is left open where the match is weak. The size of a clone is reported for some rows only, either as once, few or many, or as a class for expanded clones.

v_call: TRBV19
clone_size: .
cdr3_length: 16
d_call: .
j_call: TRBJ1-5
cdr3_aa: CASTTWSGGLYQPQHF
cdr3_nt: TGTGCCAGTACCACCTGGTCCGGAGGGCTTTATCAGCCCCAGCATTTT

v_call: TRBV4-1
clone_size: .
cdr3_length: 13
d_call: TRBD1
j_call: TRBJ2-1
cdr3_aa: CASRTGKGNEQFF
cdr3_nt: TGCGCCTCTCGGACAGGGAAGGGCAATGAGCAGTTCTTC

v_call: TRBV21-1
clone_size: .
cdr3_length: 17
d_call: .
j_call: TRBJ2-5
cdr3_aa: CASSKSKGPKPQETQYF
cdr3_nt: TGTGCCAGCAGCAAAAGCAAGGGGCCAAAGCCTCAAGAGACCCAGTACTTC

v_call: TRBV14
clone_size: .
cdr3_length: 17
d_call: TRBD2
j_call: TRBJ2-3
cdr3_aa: CASSRFETSGGTDTQYF
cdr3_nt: TGTGCCAGCAGCCGATTCGAGACTAGCGGGGGCACAGATACGCAGTATTTT

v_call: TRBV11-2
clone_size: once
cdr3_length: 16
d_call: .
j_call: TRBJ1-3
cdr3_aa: CASSLPGESFGNTIYF
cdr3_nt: TGTGCCAGCAGCTTACCAGGGGAGTCATTCGGAAACACCATATATTTT

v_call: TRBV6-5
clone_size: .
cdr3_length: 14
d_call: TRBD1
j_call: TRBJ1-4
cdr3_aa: CASIRDSLNEKLFF
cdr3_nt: TGTGCCAGCATCCGGGACAGCTTAAATGAAAAACTGTTTTTT

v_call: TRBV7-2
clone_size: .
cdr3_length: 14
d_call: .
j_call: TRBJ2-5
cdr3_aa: CASSSLSTLETQYF
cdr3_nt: TGTGCCAGCAGCTCTCTAAGTACCCTAGAGACCCAGTACTTC

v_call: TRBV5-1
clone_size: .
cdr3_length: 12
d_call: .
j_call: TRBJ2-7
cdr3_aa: CASSLGVNEQYF
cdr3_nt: TGCGCCAGCAGCTTGGGCGTAAACGAGCAGTACTTC

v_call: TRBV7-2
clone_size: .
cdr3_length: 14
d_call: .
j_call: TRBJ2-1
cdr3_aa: CASMYSGTYNEQFF
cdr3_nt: TGTGCCAGCATGTACAGCGGAACCTACAATGAGCAGTTCTTC

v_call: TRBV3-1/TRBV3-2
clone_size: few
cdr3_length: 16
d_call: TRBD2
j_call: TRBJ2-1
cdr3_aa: CASSQDLWEGRGEQFF
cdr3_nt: TGTGCCAGCAGCCAAGATCTGTGGGAGGGCCGGGGTGAGCAGTTCTTC

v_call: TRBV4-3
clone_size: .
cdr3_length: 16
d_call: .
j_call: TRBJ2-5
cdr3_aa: CASSQKWGGQQETQYF
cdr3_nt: TGCGCCAGCAGCCAAAAGTGGGGGGGCCAGCAAGAGACCCAGTACTTC

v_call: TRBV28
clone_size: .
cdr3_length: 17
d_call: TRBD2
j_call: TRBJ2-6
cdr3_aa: CASSLPGLAAGANVLTF
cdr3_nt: TGTGCCAGCAGTTTACCGGGACTAGCGGCTGGGGCCAACGTCCTGACTTTC

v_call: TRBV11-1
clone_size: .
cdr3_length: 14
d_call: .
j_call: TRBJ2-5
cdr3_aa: CASSFQGTQETQYF
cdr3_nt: TGTGCCAGCAGCTTCCAGGGAACCCAAGAGACCCAGTACTTC

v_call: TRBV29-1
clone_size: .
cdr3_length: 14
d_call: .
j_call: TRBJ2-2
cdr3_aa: CSVEAGAITGELFF
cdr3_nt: TGCAGCGTTGAGGCGGGGGCCATCACCGGGGAGCTGTTTTTT

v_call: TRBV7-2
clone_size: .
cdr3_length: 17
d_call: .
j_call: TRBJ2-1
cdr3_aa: CASSLIGLATRANEQFF
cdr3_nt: TGTGCCAGCAGCTTAATCGGCTTAGCGACACGGGCCAATGAGCAGTTCTTC

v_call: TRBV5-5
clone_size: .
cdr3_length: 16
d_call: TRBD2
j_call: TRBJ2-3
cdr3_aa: CASSPGLAGAKDTQYF
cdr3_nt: TGTGCCAGCAGCCCGGGACTAGCGGGAGCCAAAGATACGCAGTATTTT

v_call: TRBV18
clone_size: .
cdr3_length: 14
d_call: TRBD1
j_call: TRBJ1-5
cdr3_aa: CASSPGTGNQPQHF
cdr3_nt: TGTGCCAGCTCACCCGGGACAGGAAATCAGCCCCAGCATTTT

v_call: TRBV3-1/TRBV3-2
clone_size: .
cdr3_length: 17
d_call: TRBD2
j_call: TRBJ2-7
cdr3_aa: CASSPLSGLANTYEQYF
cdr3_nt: TGTGCCAGCAGCCCCCTATCTGGACTAGCGAATACCTACGAGCAGTACTTC

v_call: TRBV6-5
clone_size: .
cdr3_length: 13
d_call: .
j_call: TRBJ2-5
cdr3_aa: CASSYAGRETQYF
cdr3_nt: TGTGCCAGCAGTTACGCGGGGAGAGAGACCCAGTACTTC

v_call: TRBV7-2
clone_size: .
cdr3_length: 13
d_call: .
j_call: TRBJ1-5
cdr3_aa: CASSRGWVQPQHF
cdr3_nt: TGTGCCAGCAGCAGGGGGTGGGTTCAGCCCCAGCATTTT

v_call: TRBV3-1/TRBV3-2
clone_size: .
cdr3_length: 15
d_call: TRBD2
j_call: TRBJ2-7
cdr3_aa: CASSQLLAGPSEQYF
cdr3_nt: TGTGCCAGCAGCCAGCTACTAGCGGGCCCGTCCGAGCAGTACTTC

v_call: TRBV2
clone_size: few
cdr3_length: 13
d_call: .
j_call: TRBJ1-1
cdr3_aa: CASVKGVGTEAFF
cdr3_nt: TGTGCCAGCGTCAAAGGGGTGGGCACTGAAGCTTTCTTT

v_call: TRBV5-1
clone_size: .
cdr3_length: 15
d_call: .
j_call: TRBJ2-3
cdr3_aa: CASSLEGGLADTQYF
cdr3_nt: TGCGCCAGCAGCTTAGAGGGAGGCCTCGCTGATACGCAGTATTTT

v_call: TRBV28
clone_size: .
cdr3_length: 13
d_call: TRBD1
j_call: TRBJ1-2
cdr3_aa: CASSGQGAGGYTF
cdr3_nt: TGTGCCAGCAGCGGACAGGGGGCGGGTGGCTACACCTTC

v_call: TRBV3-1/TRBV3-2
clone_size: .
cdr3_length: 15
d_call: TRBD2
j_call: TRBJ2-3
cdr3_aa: CASSQRLAGGDTQYF
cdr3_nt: TGTGCCAGCAGCCAACGACTAGCGGGAGGAGATACGCAGTATTTT

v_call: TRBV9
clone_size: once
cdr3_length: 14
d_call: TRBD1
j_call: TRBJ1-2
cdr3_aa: CASSVKGQGGGYTF
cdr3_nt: TGTGCCAGCAGCGTAAAGGGACAGGGAGGTGGCTACACCTTC

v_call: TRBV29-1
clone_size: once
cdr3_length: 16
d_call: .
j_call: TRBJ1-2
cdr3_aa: CSVLPVGAILRSGYTF
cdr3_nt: TGCAGCGTTCTTCCTGTGGGCGCCATTCTAAGGTCTGGCTACACCTTC

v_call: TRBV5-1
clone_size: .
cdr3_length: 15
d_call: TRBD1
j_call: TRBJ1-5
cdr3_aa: CASSTTGNSNQPQHF
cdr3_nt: TGCGCCAGCAGCACGACAGGGAATAGCAATCAGCCCCAGCATTTT

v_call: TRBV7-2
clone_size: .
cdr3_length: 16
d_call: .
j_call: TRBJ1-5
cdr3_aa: CASSLQTAVVGQPQHF
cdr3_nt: TGTGCCAGCAGCTTGCAGACAGCTGTCGTAGGTCAGCCCCAGCATTTT

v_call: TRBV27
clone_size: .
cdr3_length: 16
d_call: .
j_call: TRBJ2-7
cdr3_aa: CASSFHGRGASYEQYF
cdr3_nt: TGTGCCAGCAGTTTCCACGGCCGTGGGGCGTCCTACGAGCAGTACTTC

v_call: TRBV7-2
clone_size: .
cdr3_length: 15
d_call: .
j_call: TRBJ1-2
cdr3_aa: CASSGSRVANYGYTF
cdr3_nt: TGTGCCAGCAGTGGTAGCCGGGTCGCTAACTATGGCTACACCTTC

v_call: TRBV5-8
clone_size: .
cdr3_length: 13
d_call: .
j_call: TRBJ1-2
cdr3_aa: CASSFRGPYGYTF
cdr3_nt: TGTGCCAGCAGCTTTAGGGGTCCCTATGGCTACACCTTC

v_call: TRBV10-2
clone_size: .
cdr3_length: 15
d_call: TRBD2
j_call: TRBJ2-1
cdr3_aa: CASLRGTSGSNEQFF
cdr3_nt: TGCGCCAGCCTTCGCGGGACTAGCGGGAGTAATGAGCAGTTCTTC

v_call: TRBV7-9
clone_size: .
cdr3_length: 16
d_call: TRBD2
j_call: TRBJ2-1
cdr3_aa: CASSSTSGRAYNEQFF
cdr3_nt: TGTGCCAGCAGCTCCACTAGCGGGAGGGCCTACAATGAGCAGTTCTTC

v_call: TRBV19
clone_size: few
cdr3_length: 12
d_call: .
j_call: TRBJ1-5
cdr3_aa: CASSIDWGHLHF
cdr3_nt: TGTGCCAGTAGTATAGATTGGGGACACCTACATTTT

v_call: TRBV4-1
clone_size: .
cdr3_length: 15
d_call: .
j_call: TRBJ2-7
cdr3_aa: CASSQGWTGTTEQYF
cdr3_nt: TGCGCCAGCAGCCAAGGATGGACAGGGACTACCGAGCAGTACTTC

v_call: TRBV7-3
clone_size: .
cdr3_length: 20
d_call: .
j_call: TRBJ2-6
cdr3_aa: CASSLTVSVVVVRGANVLTF
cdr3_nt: TGTGCCAGCAGCTTAACGGTCTCAGTGGTTGTAGTGAGGGGGGCCAACGTCCTGACTTTC

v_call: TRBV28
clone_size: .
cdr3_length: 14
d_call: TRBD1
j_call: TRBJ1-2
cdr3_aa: CASSLEQGAYGYTF
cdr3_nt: TGTGCCAGCAGTTTAGAACAGGGGGCTTATGGCTACACCTTC

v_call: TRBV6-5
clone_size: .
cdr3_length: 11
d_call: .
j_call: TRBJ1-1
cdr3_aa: CASSSSTEAFF
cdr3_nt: TGTGCCAGCAGCTCGTCGACTGAAGCTTTCTTT

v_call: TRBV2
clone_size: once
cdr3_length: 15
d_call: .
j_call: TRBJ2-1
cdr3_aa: CASSELLPTYNEQFF
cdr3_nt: TGTGCCAGCAGTGAACTATTACCCACCTACAATGAGCAGTTCTTC

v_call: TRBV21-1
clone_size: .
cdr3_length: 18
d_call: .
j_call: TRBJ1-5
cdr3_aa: CASSKELARGYSNQPQHF
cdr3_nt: TGTGCCAGCAGCAAAGAATTGGCCAGGGGGTATAGCAATCAGCCCCAGCATTTT

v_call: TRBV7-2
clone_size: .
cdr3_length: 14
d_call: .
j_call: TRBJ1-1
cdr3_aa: CASSGQGRVTEAFF
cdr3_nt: TGTGCCAGCAGCGGCCAGGGTCGGGTCACTGAAGCTTTCTTT

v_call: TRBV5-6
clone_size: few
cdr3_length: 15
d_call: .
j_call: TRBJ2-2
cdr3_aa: CASSLRREWTGELFF
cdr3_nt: TGTGCCAGCAGCTTAAGACGGGAGTGGACCGGGGAGCTGTTTTTT

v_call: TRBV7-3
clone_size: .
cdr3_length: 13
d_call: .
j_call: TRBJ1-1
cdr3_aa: CASSRQMNTEAFF
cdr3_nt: TGTGCCAGCAGCCGACAGATGAACACTGAAGCTTTCTTT

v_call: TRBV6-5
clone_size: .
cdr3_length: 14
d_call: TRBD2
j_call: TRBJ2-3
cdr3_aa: CASSYVGREDTQYF
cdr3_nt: TGTGCCAGCAGTTACGTGGGGAGGGAAGATACGCAGTATTTT

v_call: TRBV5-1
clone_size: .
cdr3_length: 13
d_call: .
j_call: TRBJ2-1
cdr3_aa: CASSSGLLGEQFF
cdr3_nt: TGCGCCAGCAGCTCGGGACTGCTGGGTGAGCAGTTCTTC

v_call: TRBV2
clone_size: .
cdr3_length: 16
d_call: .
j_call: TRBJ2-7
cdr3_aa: CASSAGSLNLSYEQYF
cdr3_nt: TGTGCCAGCAGTGCAGGGTCCCTTAATTTGTCCTACGAGCAGTACTTC

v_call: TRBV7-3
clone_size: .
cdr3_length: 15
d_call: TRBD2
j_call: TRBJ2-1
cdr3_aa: CASSLLGLVFDEQFF
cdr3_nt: TGTGCCAGCAGCTTACTAGGACTAGTGTTCGATGAGCAGTTCTTC

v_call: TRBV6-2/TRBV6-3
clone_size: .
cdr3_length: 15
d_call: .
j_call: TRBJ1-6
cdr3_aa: CASSYPRTGSESLHF
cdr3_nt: TGTGCCAGCAGTTACCCCCGTACGGGGTCGGAATCTCTCCACTTT

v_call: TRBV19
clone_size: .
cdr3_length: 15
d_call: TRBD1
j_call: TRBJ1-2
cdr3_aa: CASSPSGTVNYGYTF
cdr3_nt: TGTGCCAGTAGTCCTTCTGGGACAGTAAACTATGGCTACACCTTC

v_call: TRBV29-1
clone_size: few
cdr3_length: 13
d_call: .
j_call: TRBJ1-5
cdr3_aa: CSPDSASNQPQHF
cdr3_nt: TGCAGCCCTGATAGCGCTAGCAATCAGCCCCAGCATTTT

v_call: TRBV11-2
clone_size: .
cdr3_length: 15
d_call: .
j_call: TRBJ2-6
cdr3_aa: CASSRQVSGANVLTF
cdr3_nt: TGTGCCAGCAGCCGACAGGTCTCTGGGGCCAACGTCCTGACTTTC

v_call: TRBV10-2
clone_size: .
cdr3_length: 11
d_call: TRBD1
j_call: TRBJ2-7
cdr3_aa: CASSDRQGQYF
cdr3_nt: TGCGCCAGCAGTGATCGACAGGGACAGTACTTC

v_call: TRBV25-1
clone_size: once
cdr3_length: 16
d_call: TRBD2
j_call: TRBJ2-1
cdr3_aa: CASTPIGLAGDNEQFF
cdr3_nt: TGTGCCAGCACCCCAATCGGGCTAGCGGGAGACAATGAGCAGTTCTTC

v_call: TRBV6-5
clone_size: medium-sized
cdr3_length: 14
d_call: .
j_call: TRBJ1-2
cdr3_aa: CASSYIYGHPGYTF
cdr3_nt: TGTGCCAGCAGTTACATATACGGACATCCGGGCTACACCTTC

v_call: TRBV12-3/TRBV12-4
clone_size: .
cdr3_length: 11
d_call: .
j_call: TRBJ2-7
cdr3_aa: CASSFRGEQYF
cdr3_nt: TGTGCCAGCAGTTTTCGGGGCGAGCAGTACTTC

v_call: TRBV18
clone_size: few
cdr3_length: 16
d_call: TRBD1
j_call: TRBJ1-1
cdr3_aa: CASSPLSDRVNTEAFF
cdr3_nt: TGTGCCAGCTCACCACTCTCTGACAGGGTAAACACTGAAGCTTTCTTT

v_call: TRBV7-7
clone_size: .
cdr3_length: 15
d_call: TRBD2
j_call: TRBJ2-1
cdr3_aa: CASSSSGILYNEQFF
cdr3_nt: TGTGCTAGCAGCTCGAGCGGGATTCTCTACAATGAGCAGTTCTTC

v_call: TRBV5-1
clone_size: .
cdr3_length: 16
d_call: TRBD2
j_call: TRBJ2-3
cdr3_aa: CASSLERGRGSDTQYF
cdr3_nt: TGCGCCAGCAGCTTGGAACGCGGGAGGGGGTCAGATACGCAGTATTTT